This T cell receptor beta chain was captured by sequencing in a study of technical replicates of blood from several donors. This table comes from immunoSEQ multiplex PCR, and its TCRdb copy is limited to in-frame clones, with some not included. The table has over 30,000 clones, around 90% seen once; the top ten hold approximately 4.3%. Per the germline V gene, CDR1 is SGHRS and CDR2 is YFSETQ. V was trimmed by 0 bases and J by 0 bases, leaving 6 bases between them. CDR3 length equals 14 residues. The clonotype was recovered from a human donor in good health. Some clones in this sample may be carry-over from other donors' samples. This chain links TRBV5-1 with TRBJ1-1; a weak D match, TRBD1 (6 bases). Sequenced material: PBMCs. The CDR3 nucleotides read TGCGCCAGCAGCTTGGGACAGGTGAACACTGAAGCTTTCTTT. Translated: CASSLGQVNTEAFF.